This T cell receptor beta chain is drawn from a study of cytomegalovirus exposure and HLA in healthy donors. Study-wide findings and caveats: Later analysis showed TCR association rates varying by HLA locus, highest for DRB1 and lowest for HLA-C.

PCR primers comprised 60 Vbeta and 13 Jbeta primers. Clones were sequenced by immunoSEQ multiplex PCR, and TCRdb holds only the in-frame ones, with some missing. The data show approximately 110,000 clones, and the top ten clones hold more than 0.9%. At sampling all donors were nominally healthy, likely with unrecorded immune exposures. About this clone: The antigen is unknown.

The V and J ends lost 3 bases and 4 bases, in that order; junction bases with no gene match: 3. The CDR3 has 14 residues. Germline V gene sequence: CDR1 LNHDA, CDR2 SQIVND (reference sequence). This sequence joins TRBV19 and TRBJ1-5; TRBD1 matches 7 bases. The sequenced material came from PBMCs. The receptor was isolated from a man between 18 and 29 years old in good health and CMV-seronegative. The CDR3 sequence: CASSIRDRNQPQHF. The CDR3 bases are TGTGCCAGTAGTATTCGGGACAGAAATCAGCCCCAGCATTTT.